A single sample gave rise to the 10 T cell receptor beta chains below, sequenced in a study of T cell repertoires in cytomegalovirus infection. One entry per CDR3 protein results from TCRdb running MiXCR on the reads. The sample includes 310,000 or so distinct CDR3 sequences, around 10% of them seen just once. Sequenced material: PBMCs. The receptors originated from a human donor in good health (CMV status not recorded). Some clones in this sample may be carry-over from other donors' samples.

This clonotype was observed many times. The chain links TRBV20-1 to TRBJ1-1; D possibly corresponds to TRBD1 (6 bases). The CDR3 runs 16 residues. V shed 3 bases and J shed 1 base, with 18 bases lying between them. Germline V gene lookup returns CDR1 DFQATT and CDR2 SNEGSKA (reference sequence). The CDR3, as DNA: TGCAGTGCTAGGCCACTTACCGGGACACCGAACACTGAAGCTTTCTTT. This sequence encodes CSARPLTGTPNTEAFF.

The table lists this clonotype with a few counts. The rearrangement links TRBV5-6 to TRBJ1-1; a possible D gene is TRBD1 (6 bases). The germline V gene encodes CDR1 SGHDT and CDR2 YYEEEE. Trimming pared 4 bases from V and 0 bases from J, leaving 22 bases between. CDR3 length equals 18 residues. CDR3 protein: CASSLYMGGQNMNTEAFF. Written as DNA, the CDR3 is TGTGCCAGCAGCCTCTATATGGGTGGACAGAACATGAACACTGAAGCTTTCTTT.

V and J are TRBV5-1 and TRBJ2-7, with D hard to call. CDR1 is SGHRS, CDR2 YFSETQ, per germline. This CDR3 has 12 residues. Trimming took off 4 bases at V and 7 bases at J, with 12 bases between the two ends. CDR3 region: CASSPPSSEQYF. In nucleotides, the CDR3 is TGCGCCAGCAGCCCACCCTCCTCAGAGCAGTACTTC.

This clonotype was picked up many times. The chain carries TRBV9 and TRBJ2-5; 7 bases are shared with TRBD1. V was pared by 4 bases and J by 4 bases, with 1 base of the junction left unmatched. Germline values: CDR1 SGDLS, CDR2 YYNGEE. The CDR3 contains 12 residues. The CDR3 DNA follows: TGTGCCAGCAGCCGACAGGGAGAGACCCAGTACTTC. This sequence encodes CASSRQGETQYF.

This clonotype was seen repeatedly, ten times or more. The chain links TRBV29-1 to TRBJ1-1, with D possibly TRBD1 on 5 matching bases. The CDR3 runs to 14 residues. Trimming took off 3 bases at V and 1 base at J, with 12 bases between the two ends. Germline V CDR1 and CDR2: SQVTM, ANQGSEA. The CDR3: CSVELQGPNTEAFF. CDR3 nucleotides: TGCAGCGTTGAGCTGCAGGGCCCGAACACTGAAGCTTTCTTT.

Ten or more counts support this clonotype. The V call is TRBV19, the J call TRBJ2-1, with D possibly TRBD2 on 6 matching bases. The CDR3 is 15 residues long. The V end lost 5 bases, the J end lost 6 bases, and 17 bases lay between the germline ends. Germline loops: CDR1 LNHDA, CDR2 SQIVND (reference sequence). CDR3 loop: CASSSYYGGSNEQFF. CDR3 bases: TGTGCCAGTAGTTCGTATTACGGGGGTAGCAATGAGCAGTTCTTC.

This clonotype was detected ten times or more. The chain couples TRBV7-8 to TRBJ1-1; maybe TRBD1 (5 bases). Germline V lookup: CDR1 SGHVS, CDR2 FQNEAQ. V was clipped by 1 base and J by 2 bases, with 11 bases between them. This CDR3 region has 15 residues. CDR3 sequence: CASSLEGHGNTEAFF. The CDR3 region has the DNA TGTGCCAGCAGCTTAGAAGGACACGGAAACACTGAAGCTTTCTTT.

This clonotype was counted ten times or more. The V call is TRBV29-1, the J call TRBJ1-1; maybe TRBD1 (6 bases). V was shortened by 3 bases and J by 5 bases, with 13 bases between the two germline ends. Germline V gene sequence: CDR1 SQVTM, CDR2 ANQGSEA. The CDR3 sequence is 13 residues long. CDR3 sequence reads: CSVDKGVGTEAFF. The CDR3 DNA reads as TGCAGCGTTGATAAGGGGGTAGGGACTGAAGCTTTCTTT.

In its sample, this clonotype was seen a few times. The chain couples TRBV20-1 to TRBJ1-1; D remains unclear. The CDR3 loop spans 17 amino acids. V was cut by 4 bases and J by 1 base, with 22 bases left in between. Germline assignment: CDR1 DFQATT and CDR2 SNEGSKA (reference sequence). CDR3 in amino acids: CSATGRRRLDSNTEAFF. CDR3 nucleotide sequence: TGCAGTGCTACCGGACGGAGACGGCTCGATTCGAACACTGAAGCTTTCTTT.

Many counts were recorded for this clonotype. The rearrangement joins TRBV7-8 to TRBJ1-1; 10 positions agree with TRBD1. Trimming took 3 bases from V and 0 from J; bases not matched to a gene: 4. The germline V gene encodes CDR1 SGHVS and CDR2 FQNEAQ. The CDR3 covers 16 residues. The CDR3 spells CASSLGQGRVNTEAFF. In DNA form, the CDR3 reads TGTGCCAGCAGCTTGGGACAGGGGCGGGTGAACACTGAAGCTTTCTTT. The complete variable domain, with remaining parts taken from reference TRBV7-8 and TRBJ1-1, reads GAGVSQSPRYKVAKRGQDVALRCDPISGHVSLFWYQQALGQGPEFLTYFQNEAQLDKSGLPSDRFFAERPEGSVSTLKIQRTQQEDSAVYLCASSLGQGRVNTEAFFGQGTRLTVV.